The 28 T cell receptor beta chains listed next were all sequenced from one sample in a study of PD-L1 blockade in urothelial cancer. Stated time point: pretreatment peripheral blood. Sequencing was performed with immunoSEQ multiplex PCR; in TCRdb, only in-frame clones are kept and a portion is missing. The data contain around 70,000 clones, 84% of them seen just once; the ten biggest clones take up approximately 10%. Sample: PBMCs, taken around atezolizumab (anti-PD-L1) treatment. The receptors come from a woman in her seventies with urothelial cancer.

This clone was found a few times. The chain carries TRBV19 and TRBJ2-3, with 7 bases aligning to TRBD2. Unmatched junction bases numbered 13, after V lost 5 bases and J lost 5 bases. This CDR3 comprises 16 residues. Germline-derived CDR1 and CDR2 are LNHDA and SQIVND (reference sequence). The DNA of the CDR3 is TGTGCCAGTAGTCCAGGATTCGGGCGGGGGAAAGATACGCAGTATTTT. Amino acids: CASSPGFGRGKDTQYF.

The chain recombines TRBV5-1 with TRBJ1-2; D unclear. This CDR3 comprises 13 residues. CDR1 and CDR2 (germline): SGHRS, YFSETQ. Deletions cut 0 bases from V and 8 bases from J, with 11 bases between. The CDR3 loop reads CASSLAPEVGYTF. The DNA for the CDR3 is TGCGCCAGCAGCTTGGCCCCGGAGGTAGGCTACACCTTC.

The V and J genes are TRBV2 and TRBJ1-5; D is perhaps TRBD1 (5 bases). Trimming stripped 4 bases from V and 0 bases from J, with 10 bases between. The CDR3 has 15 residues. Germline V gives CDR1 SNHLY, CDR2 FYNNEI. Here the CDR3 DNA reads TGTGCCAGCAGTGCGAGTCAGGGTAGCAATCAGCCCCAGCATTTT. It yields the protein CASSASQGSNQPQHF.

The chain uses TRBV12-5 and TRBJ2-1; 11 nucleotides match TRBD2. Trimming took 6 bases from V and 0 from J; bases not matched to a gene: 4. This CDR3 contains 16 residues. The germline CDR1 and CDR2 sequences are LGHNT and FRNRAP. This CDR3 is CASGFGTSGSYNEQFF. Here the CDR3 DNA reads TGTGCTAGTGGCTTCGGGACTAGCGGCTCCTACAATGAGCAGTTCTTC.

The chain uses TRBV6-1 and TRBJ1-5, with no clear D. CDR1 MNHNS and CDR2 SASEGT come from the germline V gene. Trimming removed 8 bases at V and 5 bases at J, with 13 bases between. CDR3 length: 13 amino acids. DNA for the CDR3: TGTGCCAGCCGCGGGAGGATCGATCAGCCCCAGCATTTT. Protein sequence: CASRGRIDQPQHF.

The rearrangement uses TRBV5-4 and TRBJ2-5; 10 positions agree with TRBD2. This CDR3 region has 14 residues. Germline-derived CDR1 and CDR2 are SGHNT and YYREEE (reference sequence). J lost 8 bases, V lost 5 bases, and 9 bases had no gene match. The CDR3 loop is CASSLAGGSSTQYF. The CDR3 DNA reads TGTGCCAGCAGTTTAGCGGGAGGTTCATCTACCCAGTACTTC.

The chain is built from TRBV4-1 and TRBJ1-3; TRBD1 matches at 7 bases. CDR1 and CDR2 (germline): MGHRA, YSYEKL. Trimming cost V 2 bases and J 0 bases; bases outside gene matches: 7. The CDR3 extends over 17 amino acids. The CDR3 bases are TGCGCCAGCAGCCAACCGACAGGGATCCTCTCTGGAAACACCATATATTTT. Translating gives CASSQPTGILSGNTIYF.

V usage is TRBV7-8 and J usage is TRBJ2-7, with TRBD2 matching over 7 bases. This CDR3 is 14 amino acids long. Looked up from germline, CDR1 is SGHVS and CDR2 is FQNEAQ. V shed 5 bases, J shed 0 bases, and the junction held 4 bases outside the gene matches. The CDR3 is CASSIGDYSYEQYF. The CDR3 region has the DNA TGTGCCAGCAGCATAGGGGACTACTCCTACGAGCAGTACTTC.

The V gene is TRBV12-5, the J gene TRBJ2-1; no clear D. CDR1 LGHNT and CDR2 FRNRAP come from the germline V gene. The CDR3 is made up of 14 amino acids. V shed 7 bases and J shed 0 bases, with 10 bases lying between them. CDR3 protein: CASAMESSYNEQFF. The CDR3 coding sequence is TGTGCTAGTGCTATGGAGAGCTCCTACAATGAGCAGTTCTTC.

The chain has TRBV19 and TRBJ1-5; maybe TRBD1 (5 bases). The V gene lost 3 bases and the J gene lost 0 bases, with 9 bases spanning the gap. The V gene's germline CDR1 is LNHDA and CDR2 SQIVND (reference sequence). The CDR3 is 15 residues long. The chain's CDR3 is CASSMGRYSNQPQHF. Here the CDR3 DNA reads TGTGCCAGTAGTATGGGGCGATATAGCAATCAGCCCCAGCATTTT.

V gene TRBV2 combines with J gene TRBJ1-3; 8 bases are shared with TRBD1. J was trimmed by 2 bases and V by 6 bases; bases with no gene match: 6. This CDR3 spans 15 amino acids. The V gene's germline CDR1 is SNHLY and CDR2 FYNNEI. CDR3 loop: CASRPGGVAGNTIYF. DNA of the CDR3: TGTGCCAGCAGGCCAGGGGGCGTTGCTGGAAACACCATATATTTT.

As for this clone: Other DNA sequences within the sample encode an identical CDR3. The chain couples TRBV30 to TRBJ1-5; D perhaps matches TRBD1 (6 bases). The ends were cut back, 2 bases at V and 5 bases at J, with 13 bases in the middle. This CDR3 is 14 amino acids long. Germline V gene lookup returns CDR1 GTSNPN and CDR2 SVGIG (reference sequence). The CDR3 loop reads CAWSRVGGYQPQHF. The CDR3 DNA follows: TGTGCCTGGAGTCGGGTAGGGGGATATCAGCCCCAGCATTTT.

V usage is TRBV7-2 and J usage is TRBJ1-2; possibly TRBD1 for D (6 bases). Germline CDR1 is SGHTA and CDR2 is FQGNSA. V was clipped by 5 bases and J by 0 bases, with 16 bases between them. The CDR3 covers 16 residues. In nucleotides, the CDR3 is TGTGCCAGCAGCCAACGGACAGCCCTTCCTAACTATGGCTACACCTTC. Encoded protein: CASSQRTALPNYGYTF.

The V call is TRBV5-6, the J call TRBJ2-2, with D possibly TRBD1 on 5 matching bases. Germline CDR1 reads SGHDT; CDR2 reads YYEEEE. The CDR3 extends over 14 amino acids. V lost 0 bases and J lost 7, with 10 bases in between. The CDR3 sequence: CASSLGGGVGELFF. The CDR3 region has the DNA TGTGCCAGCAGCTTGGGGGGCGGTGTCGGGGAGCTGTTTTTT.

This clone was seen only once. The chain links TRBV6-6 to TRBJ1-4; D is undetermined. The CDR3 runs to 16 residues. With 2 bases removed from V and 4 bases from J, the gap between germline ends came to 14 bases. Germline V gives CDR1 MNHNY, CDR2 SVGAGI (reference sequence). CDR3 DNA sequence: TGTGCCAGCAGTTACCGAGGGTACAGTAATAATGAAAAACTGTTTTTT. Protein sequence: CASSYRGYSNNEKLFF.

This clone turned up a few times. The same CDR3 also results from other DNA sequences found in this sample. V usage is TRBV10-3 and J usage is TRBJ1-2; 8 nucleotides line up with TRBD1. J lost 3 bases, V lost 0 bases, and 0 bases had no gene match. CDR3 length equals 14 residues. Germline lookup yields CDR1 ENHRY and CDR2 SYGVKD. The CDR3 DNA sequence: TGTGCCATCAGTGAGTCGACAGGGGACTATGGCTACACCTTC. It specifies CAISESTGDYGYTF.

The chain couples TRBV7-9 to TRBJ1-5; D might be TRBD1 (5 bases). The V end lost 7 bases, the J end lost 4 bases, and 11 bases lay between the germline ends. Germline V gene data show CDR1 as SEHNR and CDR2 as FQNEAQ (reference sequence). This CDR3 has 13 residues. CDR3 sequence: CASTWGGNQPQHF. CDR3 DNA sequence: TGTGCCAGCACTTGGGGGGGGAATCAGCCCCAGCATTTT.

The CDR3 region has the DNA TGTGCCAGCAGCTCCTTTAGCGGGGGGGCCGACCATGAGCAGTTCTTC. It specifies CASSSFSGGADHEQFF. The chain has TRBV11-3 and TRBJ2-1; 11 bases fit TRBD2. The CDR3 loop spans 16 amino acids. Per germline, CDR1 SGHNT and CDR2 YENEEA. The trim removed 4 bases at V and 8 bases at J, leaving 10 bases unmatched. Full variable domain (remainder filled in from reference TRBV11-3 and TRBJ2-1): EAGVVQSPRYKIIEKKQPVAFWCNPISGHNTLYWYLQNLGQGPELLIRYENEEAVDDSQLPKDRFSAERLKGVDSTLKIQPAELGDSAVYLCASSSFSGGADHEQFFGPGTRLTVL.

CDR3 region: CASSFGTSGRGFSYEQYF. In DNA form, the CDR3 reads TGTGCCAGCAGTTTTGGGACTAGCGGGCGGGGGTTTTCCTACGAGCAGTACTTC. The chain uses TRBV28 and TRBJ2-7, with 12 bases aligning to TRBD2. The V segment lost 3 bases and the J segment 1 base; nucleotides outside the gene matches: 10. Looked up from germline, CDR1 is MDHEN and CDR2 is SYDVKM. There are 18 residues in the CDR3.

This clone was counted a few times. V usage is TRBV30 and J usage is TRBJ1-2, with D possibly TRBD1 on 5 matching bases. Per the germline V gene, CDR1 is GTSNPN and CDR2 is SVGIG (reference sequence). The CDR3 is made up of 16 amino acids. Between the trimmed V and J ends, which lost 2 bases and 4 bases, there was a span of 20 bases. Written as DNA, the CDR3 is TGTGCCTGGAGTCCTCTGGCGGGGGGTCGGATCTATGGCTACACCTTC. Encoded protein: CAWSPLAGGRIYGYTF. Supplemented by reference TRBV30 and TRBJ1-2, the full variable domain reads SQTIHQWPATLVQPVGSPLSLECTVEGTSNPNLYWYRQAAGRGLQLLFYSVGIGQISSEVPQNLSASRPQDRQFILSSKKLLLSDSGFYLCAWSPLAGGRIYGYTFGSGTRLTVV.

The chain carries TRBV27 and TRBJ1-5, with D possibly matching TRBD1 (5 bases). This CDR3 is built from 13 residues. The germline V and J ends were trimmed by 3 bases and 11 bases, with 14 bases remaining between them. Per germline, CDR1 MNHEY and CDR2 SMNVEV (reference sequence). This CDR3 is CASSLSPQGSQHF. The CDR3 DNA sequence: TGTGCCAGCAGTTTGAGCCCCCAGGGTTCCCAGCATTTT.

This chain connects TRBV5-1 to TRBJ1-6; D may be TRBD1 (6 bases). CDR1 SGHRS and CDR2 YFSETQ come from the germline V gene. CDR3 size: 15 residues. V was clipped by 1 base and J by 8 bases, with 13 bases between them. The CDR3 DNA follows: TGCGCCAGCAGCTTGAGTTGGACAGACGATTCACCCCTCCACTTT. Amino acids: CASSLSWTDDSPLHF. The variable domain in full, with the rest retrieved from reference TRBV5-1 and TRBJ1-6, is KAGVTQTPRYLIKTRGQQVTLSCSPISGHRSVSWYQQTPGQGLQFLFEYFSETQRNKGNFPGRFSGRQFSNSRSEMNVSTLELGDSALYLCASSLSWTDDSPLHFGNGTRLTVT.

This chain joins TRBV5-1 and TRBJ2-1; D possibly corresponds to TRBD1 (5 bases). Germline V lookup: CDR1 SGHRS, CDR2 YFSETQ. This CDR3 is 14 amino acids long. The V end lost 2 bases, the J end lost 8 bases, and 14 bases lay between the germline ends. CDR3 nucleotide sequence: TGCGCCAGCAGCTTCTCAGGGAATGTCGATGAGCAGTTCTTC. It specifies CASSFSGNVDEQFF. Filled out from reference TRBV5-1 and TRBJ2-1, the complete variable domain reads KAGVTQTPRYLIKTRGQQVTLSCSPISGHRSVSWYQQTPGQGLQFLFEYFSETQRNKGNFPGRFSGRQFSNSRSEMNVSTLELGDSALYLCASSFSGNVDEQFFGPGTRLTVL.

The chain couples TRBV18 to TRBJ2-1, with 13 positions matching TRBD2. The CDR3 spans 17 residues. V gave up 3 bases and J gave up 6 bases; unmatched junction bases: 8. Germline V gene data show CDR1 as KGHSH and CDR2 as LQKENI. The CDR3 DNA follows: TGTGCCAGCTCACCCGGAACTAGCGGGAGGGCACGCAATGAGCAGTTCTTC. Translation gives CASSPGTSGRARNEQFF.

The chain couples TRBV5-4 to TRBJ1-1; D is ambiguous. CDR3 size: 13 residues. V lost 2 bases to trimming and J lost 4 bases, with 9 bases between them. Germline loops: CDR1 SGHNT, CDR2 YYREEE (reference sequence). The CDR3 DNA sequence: TGTGCCAGCAGCTTCCGGGGAGGCACTGAAGCTTTCTTT. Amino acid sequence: CASSFRGGTEAFF.

This CDR3 is CASSLTGSGLSLQPQHF. In DNA form, the CDR3 reads TGTGCCAGCAGCCTCACGGGGTCTGGCCTTAGCCTTCAGCCCCAGCATTTT. The chain is built from TRBV2 and TRBJ1-5; D remains unclear. Germline CDR1 and CDR2: SNHLY and FYNNEI. The CDR3 is 17 residues long. V lost 6 bases, J lost 6 bases, and 24 bases lay in between.

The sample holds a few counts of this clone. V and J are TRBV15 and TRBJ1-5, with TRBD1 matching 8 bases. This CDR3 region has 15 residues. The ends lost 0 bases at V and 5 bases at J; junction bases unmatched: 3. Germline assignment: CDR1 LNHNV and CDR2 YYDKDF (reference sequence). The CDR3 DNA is TGTGCCACCAGCAGAGAAGGACAGGGTCATCAGCCCCAGCATTTT. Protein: CATSREGQGHQPQHF.

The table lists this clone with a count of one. In DNA form, the CDR3 reads TGTGCCAGCAGACGCGGGGGACCCACAGATACGCAGTATTTT. Translating it yields CASRRGGPTDTQYF. V gene TRBV7-2 combines with J gene TRBJ2-3; 7 bases agree with TRBD2. Trimming took 6 bases from V and 2 from J; bases not matched to a gene: 5. This CDR3 is 14 amino acids long. Germline V lookup: CDR1 SGHTA, CDR2 FQGNSA.